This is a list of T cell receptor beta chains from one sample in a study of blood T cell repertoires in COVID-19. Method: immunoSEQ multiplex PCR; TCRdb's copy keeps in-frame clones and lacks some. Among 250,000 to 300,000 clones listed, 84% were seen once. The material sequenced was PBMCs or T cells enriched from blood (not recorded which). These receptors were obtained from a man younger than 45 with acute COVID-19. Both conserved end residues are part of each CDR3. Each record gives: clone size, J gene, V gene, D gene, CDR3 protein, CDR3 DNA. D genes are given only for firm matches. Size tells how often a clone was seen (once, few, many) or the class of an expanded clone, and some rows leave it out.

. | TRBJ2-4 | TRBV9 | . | CASSTGAKNIQYF | TGTGCCAGCAGCACCGGAGCCAAAAACATTCAGTACTTC
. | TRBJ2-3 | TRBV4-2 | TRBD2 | CASSPGTSGSTDTQYF | TGTGCCAGCAGCCCCGGGACTAGCGGGAGCACAGATACGCAGTATTTT
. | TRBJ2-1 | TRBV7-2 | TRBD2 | CASSSGGLAGVNEQFF | TGTGCCAGCAGCTCTGGGGGACTAGCGGGAGTTAATGAGCAGTTCTTC
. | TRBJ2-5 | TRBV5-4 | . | CASSTQAEMETQYF | TGTGCCAGCAGCACGCAGGCAGAAATGGAGACCCAGTACTTC
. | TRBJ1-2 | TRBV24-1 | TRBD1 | CATSVDRQGTYGYTF | TGTGCCACCAGTGTGGATCGACAGGGGACCTATGGCTACACCTTC
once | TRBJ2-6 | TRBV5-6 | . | CASSLIVSGANVLTF | TGTGCCAGCAGCTTGATAGTCTCTGGGGCCAACGTCCTGACTTTC
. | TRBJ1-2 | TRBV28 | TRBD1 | CASSPAGGNYGYTF | TGTGCCAGCAGTCCCGCAGGGGGCAACTATGGCTACACCTTC
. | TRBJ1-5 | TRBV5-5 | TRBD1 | CASSPPDRDQPQHF | TGTGCCAGCAGCCCACCGGACAGGGATCAGCCCCAGCATTTT
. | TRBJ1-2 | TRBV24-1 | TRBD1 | CATSVRQGDGYTF | TGTGCCACCAGTGTTCGACAGGGTGATGGCTACACCTTC
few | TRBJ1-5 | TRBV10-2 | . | CASSADWTLGVGNQPQHF | TGCGCCAGCAGTGCGGATTGGACTCTCGGGGTTGGCAATCAGCCCCAGCATTTT
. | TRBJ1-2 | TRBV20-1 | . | CSASRQAIYGYTF | TGCAGTGCTAGTCGGCAGGCCATCTATGGCTACACCTTC